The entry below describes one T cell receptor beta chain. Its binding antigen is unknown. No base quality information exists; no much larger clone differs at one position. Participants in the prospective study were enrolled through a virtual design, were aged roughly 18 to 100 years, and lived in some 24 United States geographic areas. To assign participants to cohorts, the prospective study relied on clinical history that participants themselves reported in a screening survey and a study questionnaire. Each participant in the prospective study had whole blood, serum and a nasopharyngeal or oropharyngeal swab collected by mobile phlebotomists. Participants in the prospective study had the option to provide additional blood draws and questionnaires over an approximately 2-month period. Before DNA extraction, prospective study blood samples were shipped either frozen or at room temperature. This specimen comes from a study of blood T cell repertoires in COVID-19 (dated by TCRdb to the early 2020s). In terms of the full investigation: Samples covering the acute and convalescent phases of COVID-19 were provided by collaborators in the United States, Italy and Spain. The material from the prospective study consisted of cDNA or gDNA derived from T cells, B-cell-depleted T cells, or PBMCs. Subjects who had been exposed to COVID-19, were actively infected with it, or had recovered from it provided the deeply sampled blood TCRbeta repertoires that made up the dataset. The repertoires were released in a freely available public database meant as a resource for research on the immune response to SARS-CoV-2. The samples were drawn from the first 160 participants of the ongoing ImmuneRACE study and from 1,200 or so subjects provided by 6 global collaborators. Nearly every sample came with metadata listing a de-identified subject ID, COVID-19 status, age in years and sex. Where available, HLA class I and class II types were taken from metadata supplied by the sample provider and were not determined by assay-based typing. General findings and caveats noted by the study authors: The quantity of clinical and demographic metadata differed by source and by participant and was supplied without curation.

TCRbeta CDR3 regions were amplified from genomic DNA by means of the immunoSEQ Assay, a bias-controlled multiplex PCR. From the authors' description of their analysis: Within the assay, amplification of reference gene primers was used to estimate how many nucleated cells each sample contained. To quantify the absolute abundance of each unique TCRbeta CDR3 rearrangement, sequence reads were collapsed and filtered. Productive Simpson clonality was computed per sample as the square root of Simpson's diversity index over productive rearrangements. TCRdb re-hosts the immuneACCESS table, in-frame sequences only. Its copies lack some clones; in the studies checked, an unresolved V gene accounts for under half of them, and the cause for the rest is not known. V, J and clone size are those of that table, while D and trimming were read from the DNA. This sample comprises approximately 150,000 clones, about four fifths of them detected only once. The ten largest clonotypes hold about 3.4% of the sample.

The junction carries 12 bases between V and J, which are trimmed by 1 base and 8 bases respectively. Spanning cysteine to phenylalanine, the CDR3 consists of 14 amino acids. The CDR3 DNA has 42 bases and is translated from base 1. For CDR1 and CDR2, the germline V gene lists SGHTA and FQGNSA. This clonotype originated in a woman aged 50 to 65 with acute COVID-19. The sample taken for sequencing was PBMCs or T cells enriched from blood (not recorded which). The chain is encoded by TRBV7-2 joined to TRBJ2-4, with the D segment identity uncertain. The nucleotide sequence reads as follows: TGTGCCAGCAGCTTAGAATATGCGCGTGACATTCAGTACTTC. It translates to CASSLEYARDIQYF.